Listed below are T cell receptor beta chains from one sample, sequenced in a study of regulatory T cells in long-lasting Graves disease. TCRdb re-derived calls from the multiplex PCR reads in MiXCR, one entry per CDR3 protein. The sample contains 400,000 to 550,000 distinct CDR3 sequences, roughly 17% of which appear only once. The same data also contributed to another study, on T cells in Graves' hyperthyroidism and ophthalmopathy.

The starting material was peripheral blood mononuclear cells (PBMCs), obtained at new diagnosis, from a patient treated with antithyroid drugs. The receptors stem from a woman between 18 and 30 years old with Graves disease. Both conserved end residues are part of each CDR3. The D gene is left open where the match is weak. For some rows the clone size is stated as once, few or many, or as a class when expanded; others skip it.

d_gene,v_gene,j_gene,abundance,CDR3nt,CDR3aa
-,TRBV7-2,TRBJ2-5,many,TGTGCCAGCAAGGATCAACCTGGCGGGCAAGAGACCCAGTACTTC,CASKDQPGGQETQYF
TRBD2,TRBV9,TRBJ2-3,few,TGTGCCAGCAGCGTAGGGGCGGGAGTGGAAACAGATACGCAGTATTTT,CASSVGAGVETDTQYF
-,TRBV20-1,TRBJ1-5,many,TGCAGTGCTACCAGGGTATTCAATCAGCCCCAGCATTTT,CSATRVFNQPQHF
-,TRBV28,TRBJ2-7,many,TGTGCCAGCACTCTCACCCCACAGGGTTTTTACGAGCAGTACTTC,CASTLTPQGFYEQYF
TRBD2,TRBV7-9,TRBJ2-1,once,TGTGCCGGCTGGGCTAGCGGGAGGCAAAATGAGCAGTTCTTC,CAGWASGRQNEQFF
-,TRBV12-3/TRBV12-4,TRBJ2-7,many,TGTGCCAGCAGTTTTGGGGTTTTCTACGAGCAGTACTTC,CASSFGVFYEQYF
-,TRBV4-1,TRBJ2-7,-,TGCGCCAGCAGCCAAGATCTACAGACGAGCTCCCACGAGCAGTACTTC,CASSQDLQTSSHEQYF
TRBD2,TRBV7-7,TRBJ2-3,many,TGTGCTAGCAGCTTTGGCGCGGGAGGGACCACAGATACGCAGTATTTT,CASSFGAGGTTDTQYF
TRBD2,TRBV7-8,TRBJ2-4,many,TGTGCCAGCAGCTTAGAACTAGCGAGACTAGCCAAAAACATTCAGTACTTC,CASSLELARLAKNIQYF
-,TRBV2,TRBJ2-2,many,TGTGCCAGCAGTGTGACGACGAACACCGGGGAGCTGTTTTTT,CASSVTTNTGELFF
-,TRBV20-1,TRBJ2-7,many,TGCAGTGCGACGAGGGACCTCAAGCCCTACGAGCAGTACTTC,CSATRDLKPYEQYF
-,TRBV5-1,TRBJ1-1,few,TGCGCCAGCAGTGGGGAAGGCACTGAAGCTTTCTTT,CASSGEGTEAFF
TRBD1,TRBV6-1,TRBJ1-5,few,TGTGCCAGCAGAACAAGACAGGGTAGACAGCCCCAGCATTTT,CASRTRQGRQPQHF
-,TRBV30,TRBJ1-5,-,TGTGCCTGGAGTCCTTCCCACGGGACGGTTAATCAGCCCCAGCATTTT,CAWSPSHGTVNQPQHF
TRBD1,TRBV5-5,TRBJ2-3,-,TGTGCCAGCAGCAAACAGGGGGGAGGCACAGATACGCAGTATTTT,CASSKQGGGTDTQYF
-,TRBV10-1,TRBJ2-5,many,TGCGCCAGCAGTGATTTGGCAGGGCGAGAGACCCAGTACTTC,CASSDLAGRETQYF
TRBD2,TRBV28,TRBJ2-1,many,TGTGCCAGCAGCTTATTGGCTAGCGGGAGTAATGAGCAGTTCTTC,CASSLLASGSNEQFF
TRBD2,TRBV20-1,TRBJ2-7,few,TGCAGTGCTTACAGCGGGAGTAGTTACGAGCAGTACTTC,CSAYSGSSYEQYF
-,TRBV6-1,TRBJ2-1,many,TGTGCCAGCTTGTTAGCGGACTATTCCAATGAGCAGTTCTTC,CASLLADYSNEQFF
-,TRBV29-1,TRBJ2-5,many,TGCAGCGTTGAGGGGAGGGGGCCCCAAGAGACCCAGTACTTC,CSVEGRGPQETQYF
-,TRBV5-1,TRBJ2-1,many,TGCGCCAGCAGCTTGGGACTTGTAGCCGGCACCGAGCAGTTCTTC,CASSLGLVAGTEQFF
TRBD2,TRBV5-6,TRBJ2-5,few,TGTGCCAGCAGGGTCTGGGGGGGACAAGAGACCCAGTACTTC,CASRVWGGQETQYF
TRBD2,TRBV7-9,TRBJ2-1,few,TGTGCCAGCAGCTTAGCGGGAGGACTAGCGGGAGTCTGGTATGAGCAGTTCTTC,CASSLAGGLAGVWYEQFF
TRBD2,TRBV7-7,TRBJ2-5,-,TGTGCTAGCAGCTTAGGGACTAGCGATCAAGAGACCCAGTACTTC,CASSLGTSDQETQYF
-,TRBV4-1,TRBJ1-2,-,TGCGCCAGCAGCCAAGGGACAAACTATGGCTACACCTTC,CASSQGTNYGYTF
TRBD1,TRBV2,TRBJ2-7,many,TGTGCCAGCGGGCTGACAGGGGGCCGCGCCTACGAGCAGTACTTC,CASGLTGGRAYEQYF
TRBD2,TRBV2,TRBJ2-3,many,TGTGCCAGCAGTGGGCTAGCGGGAGCCCAAGATACGCAGTATTTT,CASSGLAGAQDTQYF
-,TRBV11-2,TRBJ2-5,few,TGCGCCAGCAGCCAGAACCCTACGGGAGTGTGGGAGACCCAGTACTTC,CASSQNPTGVWETQYF
-,TRBV7-2,TRBJ2-3,many,TGTGCCAGCAGCTTAGACAGGGTGACAGATACGCAGTATTTT,CASSLDRVTDTQYF
TRBD2,TRBV5-5,TRBJ2-1,-,TGTGCCAGCAGCTTGATCCCCTCTAGCGGGATGGGTGAGCAGTTCTTC,CASSLIPSSGMGEQFF
TRBD2,TRBV12-3/TRBV12-4,TRBJ2-1,many,TGTGCCAGCAGTCAGACTCTAGCGGGAGGGCCTGTTGCGTTCTTC,CASSQTLAGGPVAFF
-,TRBV7-2,TRBJ1-2,few,TGTGCCAGCAGCCTCCCGGGGGGGATTTATTACGGCTACACCTTC,CASSLPGGIYYGYTF
TRBD2,TRBV20-1,TRBJ2-1,many,TGCAGTGTTAGCGGGACCTACAATGAGCAGTTCTTC,CSVSGTYNEQFF
TRBD2,TRBV20-1,TRBJ2-4,few,TGCAGTGCTTCAACGCCGGGGGGGGCCAAAAACATTCAGCACTTC,CSASTPGGAKNIQHF
-,TRBV6-5,TRBJ1-6,-,TGTGCCAGCAGTTACGGGACCCATCGATTTCCACCGAATTCACCCCTCCACTTT,CASSYGTHRFPPNSPLHF